The 18 T cell receptor beta chains listed next were all sequenced from one sample in a study of blood T cell repertoires in COVID-19. TCRdb's copy holds only in-frame clones and misses some; the assay was immunoSEQ multiplex PCR. Found here are 100,000 to 150,000 clones, approximately 90% of them singletons; the top ten hold approximately 8.1%. Sequencing input: peripheral blood. The receptors come from a man aged 45-65 years with acute or convalescent COVID-19.

V and J are TRBV6-6 and TRBJ1-2; D perhaps matches TRBD1 (6 bases). This CDR3 region has 15 residues. Germline CDR1 reads MNHNY; CDR2 reads SVGAGI (reference sequence). The V and J ends lost 5 bases and 0 bases respectively, with 13 bases between them. DNA for the CDR3: TGTGCCAGCAGTCCCCGGGACATAGCTAACTATGGCTACACCTTC. Translated, it gives CASSPRDIANYGYTF.

The chain employs TRBV5-5 and TRBJ2-5, with 10 bases matching TRBD1. The CDR3 is 16 amino acids. Germline V gene lookup returns CDR1 SGHKS and CDR2 YYEKEE (reference sequence). V lost 1 base to trimming and J lost 2 bases; unmatched junction nucleotides: 5. The CDR3 spells CASSLSPGQGQETQYF. The CDR3 nucleotides are TGTGCCAGCAGCTTGAGTCCGGGACAGGGGCAAGAGACCCAGTACTTC.

In DNA, the CDR3 is TGTGCCAGCACGGACAGGGCCTATAGCAATCAGCCCCAGCATTTT. Its protein is CASTDRAYSNQPQHF. This chain uses TRBV6-5 with TRBJ1-5, with 8 positions matching TRBD1. With V trimmed by 7 bases and J by 0 bases, 5 bases remained unmatched. Germline assignment: CDR1 MNHEY and CDR2 SVGAGI. The CDR3 is made up of 15 amino acids.

DNA of the CDR3: TGTGCCAGCAGCCAGACCGTCCCGGGTGATTCACCCCTCCACTTT. Amino acid sequence: CASSQTVPGDSPLHF. The rearrangement links TRBV11-2 to TRBJ1-6; D gene uncertain. Trimming took off 5 bases at V and 8 bases at J, with 16 bases between the two ends. Germline V lookup: CDR1 SGHAT, CDR2 FQNNGV. CDR3 length: 15 residues.

The V call is TRBV5-1, the J call TRBJ1-1; TRBD1 agrees at 8 bases. Germline V lookup: CDR1 SGHRS, CDR2 YFSETQ. This CDR3 spans 15 amino acids. Trimming at V came to 0 bases and at J to 2 bases, leaving 3 bases not matched to a gene. The DNA for the CDR3 is TGCGCCAGCAGCTTGGGGGACAGGTTTAACACTGAAGCTTTCTTT. Its translation: CASSLGDRFNTEAFF. The full variable domain, completed using reference TRBV5-1 and TRBJ1-1, is KAGVTQTPRYLIKTRGQQVTLSCSPISGHRSVSWYQQTPGQGLQFLFEYFSETQRNKGNFPGRFSGRQFSNSRSEMNVSTLELGDSALYLCASSLGDRFNTEAFFGQGTRLTVV.

V gene TRBV5-8 combines with J gene TRBJ1-4; the D is unclear. The germline V gene encodes CDR1 SGHTS and CDR2 YDEGEE. CDR3 length equals 17 residues. With 0 bases removed from V and 8 bases from J, the gap between germline ends came to 20 bases. The CDR3 sequence is CASSLGGPGGRGEKLFF. The CDR3 nucleotides read TGTGCCAGCAGCTTGGGGGGTCCAGGCGGGCGCGGGGAAAAACTGTTTTTT.

The rearrangement joins TRBV6-5 to TRBJ2-5; D may be TRBD2 (5 bases). In germline, CDR1 is MNHEY, CDR2 SVGAGI. The V end was cut by 8 bases, the J end by 3 bases, with 7 bases between. The CDR3 runs 11 residues. CDR3 loop: CASAGEETQYF. CDR3 DNA: TGTGCCAGCGCCGGGGAAGAGACCCAGTACTTC.

V usage is TRBV5-4 and J usage is TRBJ2-1; 10 bases fit TRBD2. This CDR3 is 18 amino acids long. Germline-derived CDR1 and CDR2 are SGHNT and YYREEE (reference sequence). The junction had 6 bases not matched to a gene; V was cut back by 0 bases and J by 0 bases. The CDR3 spells CASSLGGGLASSYNEQFF. The CDR3 coding sequence is TGTGCCAGCAGCTTGGGGGGGGGACTAGCGTCCTCCTACAATGAGCAGTTCTTC.

This clone appeared once. This chain joins TRBV30 and TRBJ1-1; 8 bases agree with TRBD1. The CDR3 totals 14 residues. The V gene's germline CDR1 is GTSNPN and CDR2 SVGIG (reference sequence). The V and J ends lost 2 bases and 5 bases, in that order; junction bases with no gene match: 7. CDR3 DNA sequence: TGTGCCTGGAGTCGAACAGGGGGTCGGACTGAAGCTTTCTTT. Translated, it gives CAWSRTGGRTEAFF.

The rearrangement joins TRBV9 to TRBJ1-1; 7 nucleotides align to TRBD1. The CDR3 is made up of 16 amino acids. CDR1 SGDLS and CDR2 YYNGEE come from the germline V gene. The V and J ends lost 3 bases and 0 bases, in that order; junction bases with no gene match: 8. CDR3 DNA: TGTGCCAGCAGCGAGCCCAGGGACAGTATGAACACTGAAGCTTTCTTT. The encoded protein is CASSEPRDSMNTEAFF.

This rearrangement joins TRBV5-1 to TRBJ2-5; 11 nucleotides align to TRBD1. Germline assignment: CDR1 SGHRS and CDR2 YFSETQ. V dropped 5 bases and J dropped 2; count of bases not matched to a gene: 8. This CDR3 contains 16 residues. The CDR3 sequence is CASRRPGTGGQETQYF. Written as DNA, the CDR3 is TGCGCCAGCAGGCGGCCTGGGACAGGGGGACAAGAGACCCAGTACTTC.

The chain has TRBV5-1 and TRBJ1-3; D is ambiguous. This CDR3 contains 15 residues. With 4 bases removed from V and 1 base from J, the gap between germline ends came to 12 bases. In germline, CDR1 is SGHRS, CDR2 YFSETQ. This CDR3 is CASSDRRGSGNTIYF. In DNA form, the CDR3 reads TGCGCCAGCAGCGACCGCCGGGGTTCTGGAAACACCATATATTTT.

The rearrangement joins TRBV29-1 to TRBJ1-1; D not resolved. Germline CDR1 reads SQVTM; CDR2 reads ANQGSEA. This CDR3 contains 14 residues. The V and J ends lost 4 bases and 6 bases respectively, with 18 bases between them. CDR3 sequence (DNA): TGCAGCGTTGCCTCGGTGTTCGTTGCCGCTGAAGCTTTCTTT. It is translated as CSVASVFVAAEAFF.

The J gene is TRBJ1-2, the V gene TRBV6-5; 9 bases are shared with TRBD1. Germline V gives CDR1 MNHEY, CDR2 SVGAGI. This CDR3 is built from 15 residues. The junction had 15 bases not matched to a gene; V was cut back by 8 bases and J by 8 bases. CDR3 DNA: TGTGCCAGCCCGGGGGAGGACAGGGGCGTGATAGGCTACACCTTC. It translates to CASPGEDRGVIGYTF.

The chain has TRBV6-2 or TRBV6-3 and TRBJ1-1, with TRBD1 identical over 7 bases. V shed 5 bases and J 3 bases; nucleotides not matched to a gene: 12. CDR3 size: 16 residues. Germline CDR1 MNHEY, CDR2 SVGEGT. The CDR3 protein is CASSTTGVVLDTEAFF. The DNA for the CDR3 is TGTGCCAGCAGTACTACAGGGGTAGTGTTGGACACTGAAGCTTTCTTT.

The chain combines TRBV3-1 (or the pseudogene TRBV3-2) with TRBJ2-7, with 13 bases lining up with TRBD2. CDR3 size: 17 residues. With V trimmed by 6 bases and J by 3 bases, 11 bases remained unmatched. Germline V lookup: CDR1 LGHDT, CDR2 YNNKEL (reference sequence). The CDR3 region is CASSFGLAGVVVYEQYF. The CDR3 region has the DNA TGTGCCAGCAGTTTTGGACTAGCGGGAGTGGTCGTCTACGAGCAGTACTTC.

Points on this clone: The sample carries other DNA sequences with the same CDR3. The chain uses TRBV20-1 and TRBJ2-1; D perhaps matches TRBD1 (6 bases). CDR3 size: 11 residues. Germline values: CDR1 DFQATT, CDR2 SNEGSKA (reference sequence). The germline V and J ends were trimmed by 6 bases and 7 bases, with 10 bases remaining between them. The CDR3 loop is CSASRGNEQFF. The CDR3 coding sequence is TGCAGTGCCTCAAGGGGGAATGAGCAGTTCTTC.

V usage is TRBV3-1 (or the pseudogene TRBV3-2) and J usage is TRBJ2-5; TRBD2 is a possible D gene (5 bases). The CDR3 extends over 15 amino acids. The V end lost 4 bases, the J end lost 4 bases, and 16 bases lay between the germline ends. CDR1 LGHDT and CDR2 YNNKEL come from the germline V gene (reference sequence). The chain's CDR3 is CASSPGIPPGETQYF. For the CDR3, the DNA is TGTGCCAGCAGCCCCGGGATCCCGCCCGGAGAGACCCAGTACTTC.